Sequencing of this TCR beta chain was carried out in a study of regulatory T cells in long-lasting Graves disease. Study-level background: Over 5 years of antithyroid drugs with positive TSH receptor antibodies was taken to mean persistent Graves' disease.

Researchers made TCR beta libraries by using iRepertoire HTBI primers and running Arm-PCR on CDR3 regions. Using its own MiXCR run on the multiplex PCR reads, TCRdb lists one record per CDR3 protein. The sample includes more than 650,000 distinct CDR3 sequences, 30% of them seen just once. Stated time point: persistent/refractory GD, antithyroid drugs over 5 years with positive TRAb. PBMC-extracted RNA yielded the TCR library. Guidelines of the American Thyroid Association were used to diagnose Graves' disease. Overall study findings and caveats: Since the sample size was small, accuracy may have been reduced.

This clonotype was found many times. Its antigen is not known. The germline V gene has CDR1 MDHEN and CDR2 SYDVKM. Trimming took off 0 bases at V and 7 bases at J, with 10 bases between the two ends. This CDR3 region has 14 residues. The sample was peripheral blood mononuclear cells (PBMCs), taken when the disease was refractory, from a patient treated with antithyroid drugs. This receptor was identified in a female donor with Graves disease. The chain recombines TRBV28 with TRBJ1-5; D perhaps matches TRBD1 (6 bases). CDR3 residues: CASSLWGGGQPQHF. DNA for the CDR3: TGTGCCAGCAGTTTATGGGGGGGCGGGCAGCCCCAGCATTTT.